This is a list of T cell receptor beta chains from one sample in a study of blood T cell repertoires in COVID-19. Sequenced by immunoSEQ multiplex PCR; TCRdb stores in-frame clones only, minus some. Here the sample spans 150,000 to 200,000 clones, 84% being singletons. Sequences were obtained from peripheral blood. All receptors derive from a woman of 80 years or more with COVID-19, enrolled during active disease. Each CDR3 is given with its conserved first and last residue. The D gene is left open where the match is weak. Some rows mark clone size as missing; the rest say once, few, many or name a class of expanded clone.

NA,NA,TRBJ2-7,TRBV10-3,TGTGCCATCAGTCGGGGGATCCCCTACGAGCAGTACTTC,CAISRGIPYEQYF
TRBD1,NA,TRBJ1-2,TRBV7-8,TGTGCCAGCAGCCCGACGACAGGGGATCTTGGCTACACCTTC,CASSPTTGDLGYTF
TRBD2,NA,TRBJ2-1,TRBV7-3,TGTGCCAGCAGCTCCGGACTAGCGCGGGGGGATGAGCAGTTCTTC,CASSSGLARGDEQFF
NA,once,TRBJ1-1,TRBV18,TGTGCCAGCTCACCACGCAGGGAAGCTTTCTTT,CASSPRREAFF
TRBD2,once,TRBJ2-3,TRBV3-1/TRBV3-2,TGTGCCAGCAGCCTCAGGACTAGCGGGAGTTTAGATACGCAGTATTTT,CASSLRTSGSLDTQYF
NA,NA,TRBJ2-2,TRBV12-3/TRBV12-4,TGTGCCAGCAGCTCGCGGGGGGAGCTGTTTTTT,CASSSRGELFF
TRBD1,NA,TRBJ1-1,TRBV9,TGTGCCAGCAGCGTAGATAGCCCGACAGGGGTGCTCACTGAAGCTTTCTTT,CASSVDSPTGVLTEAFF
NA,NA,TRBJ1-4,TRBV27,TGTGCCAGCGGACTTGTGGGGAGGGAAAAACTGTTTTTT,CASGLVGREKLFF
NA,NA,TRBJ1-1,TRBV7-2,TGTGCCAGCAGCCTCATCGGGAGGAGACGGGGGACTGAAGCTTTCTTT,CASSLIGRRRGTEAFF
NA,NA,TRBJ2-1,TRBV5-1,TGCGCCAGCCGTAATCAAGGGGCCTCCTACAATGAGCAGTTCTTC,CASRNQGASYNEQFF
NA,NA,TRBJ2-3,TRBV15,TGTGCCACCAGCAGACTTCCGGTGGATACGCAGTATTTT,CATSRLPVDTQYF
TRBD2,NA,TRBJ2-3,TRBV19,TGTGCCAGTAGTTTTCTAGCGGGGTTCACAGATACGCAGTATTTT,CASSFLAGFTDTQYF
TRBD2,NA,TRBJ2-5,TRBV6-5,TGTGCCAGCAGTTACTCTACTCTAGCGGGGATAGAGACCCAGTACTTC,CASSYSTLAGIETQYF
NA,NA,TRBJ2-3,TRBV13,TGTGCCAGCAGCTCCCGGGGGGCCGGAGATACGCAGTATTTT,CASSSRGAGDTQYF
NA,NA,TRBJ2-5,TRBV5-1,TGCGCCAGCAGCTTGGCCGAGGAGGGCGCGACCCAGTACTTC,CASSLAEEGATQYF
TRBD2,NA,TRBJ2-5,TRBV29-1,TGCAGCGTTGACACTAGCGGGTTTGAGACCCAGTACTTC,CSVDTSGFETQYF
TRBD1,NA,TRBJ2-1,TRBV18,TGTGCCAGCTCACCTAGGACAGGGGTAAACAATGAGCAGTTCTTC,CASSPRTGVNNEQFF
TRBD1,NA,TRBJ2-1,TRBV2,TGTGCCAGCAGTGACCGGGACAGGCCACGAAATGAGCAGTTCTTC,CASSDRDRPRNEQFF
NA,NA,TRBJ1-1,TRBV2,TGTGCCAACCGCCGGGAGACCAACACTGAAGCTTTCTTT,CANRRETNTEAFF
TRBD2,once,TRBJ2-1,TRBV19,TGTGCCAGTAGTCCCCTCACTAGCGGGAGGGTGGATGAGCAGTTCTTC,CASSPLTSGRVDEQFF
TRBD1,NA,TRBJ1-5,TRBV19,TGTGCCAGTAGTATCCTCGGGCAGGGGGGTTATCAGCCCCAGCATTTT,CASSILGQGGYQPQHF
NA,NA,TRBJ1-6,TRBV6-1,TGTGCCAGCAGTGAACCGCGGTCCTATAATTCACCCCTCCACTTT,CASSEPRSYNSPLHF
TRBD1,NA,TRBJ2-1,TRBV7-2,TGTGCCAGCAGCTTCCGGGACAGGGATTACAATGAGCAGTTCTTC,CASSFRDRDYNEQFF
NA,few,TRBJ1-1,TRBV12-5,TGTGCTAGTGGTTCCCCTGACAGTCCGCTGGGTCATAACTTT,CASGSPDSPLGHNF
TRBD1,few,TRBJ2-7,TRBV6-6,TGTGCCAGCAGTCCCTCTCAGACAGGGGGCGAGCAGTACTTC,CASSPSQTGGEQYF
NA,few,TRBJ1-4,TRBV5-1,TGCGCCAGCAGCTTGGCCGGGGGTGAAAAACTGTTTTTT,CASSLAGGEKLFF